The rows below give T cell receptor beta chains drawn from one sample of a study of shared clonotypes between healthy human individuals. Repertoires were generated with immunoSEQ multiplex PCR, while TCRdb's copy carries only in-frame clones and drops some. The sample consists of hundreds of thousands of clones, 60% to 80% of them appearing once. The sample comprised memory CD4+ T cells sorted from blood. The receptor set was obtained from a woman under 40 in good health. CDR3s include the opening cysteine and the closing phenylalanine or tryptophan. The order of the fields is J gene, clone size, V gene, D gene, CDR3 protein, CDR3 DNA. D genes are given only for firm matches. The size entry is marked missing in some rows and otherwise reads once, few, many or a size class.

J gene: TRBJ2-7
clone size: -
V gene: TRBV28
D gene: TRBD1
CDR3 protein: CASPPARGQGFHEQYF
CDR3 DNA: TGTGCCAGCCCTCCTGCCCGGGGACAGGGGTTCCACGAGCAGTACTTC

J gene: TRBJ2-7
clone size: few
V gene: TRBV5-6
D gene: -
CDR3 protein: CASSLYTVPGKDEQYF
CDR3 DNA: TGTGCCAGCAGCTTGTATACGGTACCAGGGAAGGACGAGCAGTACTTC

J gene: TRBJ1-2
clone size: -
V gene: TRBV9
D gene: TRBD1
CDR3 protein: CASSAGQGPNYGYTF
CDR3 DNA: TGTGCCAGCAGCGCAGGACAGGGCCCTAACTATGGCTACACCTTC

J gene: TRBJ2-7
clone size: -
V gene: TRBV19
D gene: TRBD1
CDR3 protein: CATTGTGNYEQYF
CDR3 DNA: TGTGCCACTACCGGGACAGGGAACTACGAGCAGTACTTC

J gene: TRBJ2-7
clone size: -
V gene: TRBV5-1
D gene: TRBD1
CDR3 protein: CASSLGTVSYEQYF
CDR3 DNA: TGCGCCAGCAGCCTGGGGACAGTTTCCTACGAGCAGTACTTC

J gene: TRBJ2-5
clone size: -
V gene: TRBV2
D gene: -
CDR3 protein: CASSAGNGETQYF
CDR3 DNA: TGTGCCAGCAGTGCTGGGAACGGAGAGACCCAGTACTTC

J gene: TRBJ2-7
clone size: -
V gene: TRBV7-6
D gene: -
CDR3 protein: CASSLAPGGEYEQYF
CDR3 DNA: TGTGCCAGCAGCTTAGCGCCCGGGGGAGAGTACGAGCAGTACTTC

J gene: TRBJ2-3
clone size: -
V gene: TRBV6-5
D gene: -
CDR3 protein: CASSYRRSTDTQYF
CDR3 DNA: TGTGCCAGCAGTTACCGCCGCAGCACAGATACGCAGTATTTT

J gene: TRBJ2-5
clone size: -
V gene: TRBV27
D gene: TRBD1
CDR3 protein: CASSSPGQGTETQYF
CDR3 DNA: TGTGCCAGCAGTTCACCGGGACAGGGGACAGAGACCCAGTACTTC

J gene: TRBJ2-1
clone size: -
V gene: TRBV2
D gene: TRBD2
CDR3 protein: CASRKLAGEYDEQFF
CDR3 DNA: TGTGCCAGCAGAAAACTAGCGGGAGAGTACGATGAGCAGTTCTTC

J gene: TRBJ2-1
clone size: -
V gene: TRBV9
D gene: TRBD2
CDR3 protein: CASSVELAAYNEQFF
CDR3 DNA: TGTGCCAGCAGCGTAGAACTAGCGGCTTACAATGAGCAGTTCTTC

J gene: TRBJ2-3
clone size: -
V gene: TRBV4-1
D gene: -
CDR3 protein: CASSPGRSTDTQYF
CDR3 DNA: TGCGCCAGCAGCCCAGGACGGAGCACAGATACGCAGTATTTT

J gene: TRBJ1-1
clone size: -
V gene: TRBV21-1
D gene: -
CDR3 protein: CASKKGARTEAFF
CDR3 DNA: TGTGCCAGCAAGAAGGGGGCACGGACTGAAGCTTTCTTT

J gene: TRBJ1-1
clone size: -
V gene: TRBV14
D gene: -
CDR3 protein: CASSQVLNTEAFF
CDR3 DNA: TGTGCCAGCAGCCAAGTCTTGAACACTGAAGCTTTCTTT

J gene: TRBJ1-2
clone size: -
V gene: TRBV18
D gene: TRBD1
CDR3 protein: CASSPGQGQDYGYTF
CDR3 DNA: TGTGCCAGCTCCCCAGGACAGGGGCAGGACTATGGCTACACCTTC

J gene: TRBJ1-1
clone size: -
V gene: TRBV30
D gene: -
CDR3 protein: CAWSFGGSGNTEAFF
CDR3 DNA: TGTGCCTGGAGCTTCGGGGGCAGCGGCAACACTGAAGCTTTCTTT

J gene: TRBJ1-2
clone size: -
V gene: TRBV2
D gene: -
CDR3 protein: CASSHNGDFYGYTF
CDR3 DNA: TGTGCCAGCAGCCACAATGGGGACTTCTATGGCTACACCTTC

J gene: TRBJ2-3
clone size: -
V gene: TRBV9
D gene: -
CDR3 protein: CASSVQGLEPSTDTQYF
CDR3 DNA: TGTGCCAGCAGCGTACAGGGGTTGGAACCTAGCACAGATACGCAGTATTTT